What follows are 26 T cell receptor beta chains derived from one specimen sequenced in a study of shared clonotypes between healthy human individuals. Profiling relied on immunoSEQ multiplex PCR, and the TCRdb table lists in-frame clones only, not all of them. The sample carries about 1,900,000 clones, about 95% recorded once. Naivety among CD8 cells was defined by CD45RO negativity and positive CCR7 selection, thereby excluding terminally differentiated effector memory CD45RA+ cells. The sample taken for sequencing was naive CD8+ T cells sorted from blood. The receptors were gathered from a man aged 18 to 29 in good health.

The chain uses TRBV5-1 and TRBJ1-1, with D possibly being TRBD1 (5 bases). CDR1 and CDR2 from the germline V gene are SGHRS and YFSETQ. Trimming took 0 bases from V and 11 from J, leaving 14 bases between them. This CDR3 has 13 amino acids. CDR3 in amino acids: CASSLAGDRTAFF. CDR3 nucleotides: TGCGCCAGCAGCTTGGCCGGGGACCGGACCGCTTTCTTT.

The genes are TRBV11-2 and TRBJ2-5, with 7 nucleotides matching TRBD2. The ends lost 0 bases at V and 5 bases at J; junction bases unmatched: 6. The germline gives CDR1 SGHAT, CDR2 FQNNGV. The CDR3 contains 15 residues. DNA for the CDR3: TGTGCCAGCAGCTTAGAGGGGGGGTTAAGGGAGACCCAGTACTTC. Protein: CASSLEGGLRETQYF.

This chain uses TRBV7-8 with TRBJ2-3; D remains unclear. Germline V gene data show CDR1 as SGHVS and CDR2 as FQNEAQ. The CDR3 length is 15 residues. Between the trimmed V and J ends, which lost 1 base and 3 bases, there was a span of 11 bases. As DNA, the CDR3 is TGTGCCAGCAGCTTAGTCCCGGCTGCGACAGATACGCAGTATTTT. It translates to CASSLVPAATDTQYF. The whole variable domain, remainder taken from reference TRBV7-8 and TRBJ2-3, is GAGVSQSPRYKVAKRGQDVALRCDPISGHVSLFWYQQALGQGPEFLTYFQNEAQLDKSGLPSDRFFAERPEGSVSTLKIQRTQQEDSAVYLCASSLVPAATDTQYFGPGTRLTVL.

This chain links TRBV4-1 with TRBJ2-7, with 9 bases lining up with TRBD1. V was pared by 2 bases and J by 0 bases, with 5 bases of the junction left unmatched. The CDR3 is made up of 16 amino acids. Looked up from germline, CDR1 is MGHRA and CDR2 is YSYEKL. This chain's CDR3 is CASSQRGQGSSYEQYF. Written as DNA, the CDR3 is TGCGCCAGCAGCCAACGGGGACAGGGAAGCTCCTACGAGCAGTACTTC.

The chain uses TRBV5-6 and TRBJ2-3; TRBD1 agrees at 9 bases. Germline CDR1 is SGHDT and CDR2 is YYEEEE. The V segment lost 5 bases and the J segment 1 base; nucleotides outside the gene matches: 8. CDR3 length: 16 residues. The CDR3 DNA reads TGTGCCAGCAGAGGAACGGGACAGGGCGGCACAGATACGCAGTATTTT. The encoded protein is CASRGTGQGGTDTQYF. The variable domain in full, completed from reference TRBV5-6 and TRBJ2-3, reads DAGVTQSPTHLIKTRGQQVTLRCSPKSGHDTVSWYQQALGQGPQFIFQYYEEEERQRGNFPDRFSGHQFPNYSSELNVNALLLGDSALYLCASRGTGQGGTDTQYFGPGTRLTVL.

This chain connects TRBV10-2 to TRBJ2-1; 11 positions agree with TRBD2. Germline loops: CDR1 WSHSY, CDR2 SAAADI. The length of the CDR3 is 15 residues. V trimming: 7 bases; J trimming: 8 bases; junction bases outside the gene matches: 10. CDR3 sequence (DNA): TGCGCCAGCACACAATTAGCGGGAGGGCCGTATGAGCAGTTCTTC. It encodes CASTQLAGGPYEQFF.

The chain carries TRBV4-1 and TRBJ2-7; D is undetermined. Germline V CDR1 and CDR2: MGHRA, YSYEKL. The CDR3 totals 16 residues. Trimming stripped 1 base from V and 2 bases from J, with 15 bases between. CDR3 nucleotides: TGCGCCAGCAGCCAAGCGTCCGCAGGCGCCACCTACGAGCAGTACTTC. Its translation: CASSQASAGATYEQYF.

The rearrangement joins TRBV5-4 to TRBJ2-1; 9 bases align to TRBD2. This CDR3 spans 16 amino acids. J gave up 14 bases and V 4 bases, and 19 bases lay outside the gene matches. Germline V gene data show CDR1 as SGHNT and CDR2 as YYREEE (reference sequence). CDR3 sequence (DNA): TGTGCCAGCAGCGGGTGGGGGCTAGCGGGACAGACAAATAAGTTCTTC. Translation: CASSGWGLAGQTNKFF.

This chain links TRBV7-9 with TRBJ2-1; D not certain. Per the germline V gene, CDR1 is SEHNR and CDR2 is FQNEAQ (reference sequence). This CDR3 has 11 residues. V lost 5 bases to trimming and J lost 6 bases, with 5 bases between them. For the CDR3, the DNA is TGTGCCAGCAGCGCTTTCAATGAGCAGTTCTTC. Amino acids: CASSAFNEQFF.

V usage is TRBV9 and J usage is TRBJ2-2; the D is unclear. V lost 0 bases, J lost 7 bases, and 13 bases lay in between. The CDR3 loop spans 15 amino acids. Germline CDR1 SGDLS, CDR2 YYNGEE. CDR3 protein: CASSVGTGSDGELFF. DNA for the CDR3: TGTGCCAGCAGCGTAGGTACTGGGTCGGACGGGGAGCTGTTTTTT.

Regarding this clone: The same CDR3 also results from other DNA sequences found in this sample. The rearrangement uses TRBV7-9 and TRBJ2-7, with D maybe TRBD2 (6 bases). The germline V gene has CDR1 SEHNR and CDR2 FQNEAQ (reference sequence). The CDR3 has 13 amino acids. Trimming stripped 3 bases from V and 3 bases from J, with 9 bases between. CDR3 DNA: TGTGCCAGCAGCTTTGGGGGGTTCTACGAGCAGTACTTC. It is translated as CASSFGGFYEQYF.

DNA of the CDR3: TGTGCCAGCAGCACCGCGGACAGGGGGTATGGGGAGCTGTTTTTT. This gives the protein CASSTADRGYGELFF. V and J are TRBV5-6 and TRBJ2-2; 10 nucleotides align to TRBD1. Trimming at V came to 4 bases and at J to 8 bases, leaving 8 bases not matched to a gene. Germline V gene sequence: CDR1 SGHDT, CDR2 YYEEEE. The CDR3 is made up of 15 amino acids. Supplemented by reference TRBV5-6 and TRBJ2-2, the full variable domain reads DAGVTQSPTHLIKTRGQQVTLRCSPKSGHDTVSWYQQALGQGPQFIFQYYEEEERQRGNFPDRFSGHQFPNYSSELNVNALLLGDSALYLCASSTADRGYGELFFGEGSRLTVL.

The gene calls are TRBV28 and TRBJ1-6; D might be TRBD1 (5 bases). The CDR3 contains 15 residues. Germline V lookup: CDR1 MDHEN, CDR2 SYDVKM. The V gene lost 4 bases and the J gene lost 7 bases, with 14 bases spanning the gap. In DNA, the CDR3 is TGTGCCAGCAGTTCACTCCGACAGTTAAATTCACCCCTCCACTTT. The encoded protein is CASSSLRQLNSPLHF.

This chain connects TRBV5-4 to TRBJ2-7, with a tentative D call TRBD1 (6 bases). CDR1 SGHNT and CDR2 YYREEE come from the germline V gene (reference sequence). The CDR3 consists of 15 residues. V was clipped by 4 bases and J by 1 base, with 15 bases between them. The CDR3 protein is CASSIGGSGSYEQYF. CDR3 bases: TGTGCCAGCAGCATAGGGGGTTCAGGGTCCTACGAGCAGTACTTC.

This chain joins TRBV7-9 and TRBJ2-7, with TRBD2 identical over 12 bases. The V and J ends lost 5 bases and 4 bases, in that order; junction bases with no gene match: 9. CDR1 and CDR2 from the germline V gene are SEHNR and FQNEAQ (reference sequence). The length of the CDR3 is 16 residues. The DNA of the CDR3 is TGTGCCAGCAGCCAGACTAGCGGGGGATCTCCTTACGAGCAGTACTTC. Its translation: CASSQTSGGSPYEQYF.

Here the CDR3 reads CASSPPAGGPDTQYF. The CDR3 DNA is TGTGCCAGCAGCCCCCCAGCGGGGGGCCCAGATACGCAGTATTTT. The chain carries TRBV14 and TRBJ2-3, with TRBD2 matching over 9 bases. Germline trimming cut 4 bases from V and 4 bases from J; bases unmatched to any gene: 6. The germline gives CDR1 SGHDN, CDR2 FVKESK. The length of the CDR3 is 15 residues.

The chain uses TRBV19 and TRBJ1-5; D possibly corresponds to TRBD1 (5 bases). The length of the CDR3 is 16 residues. CDR1 is LNHDA and CDR2 is SQIVND in the germline V gene (reference sequence). V was shortened by 5 bases and J by 3 bases, with 17 bases between the two germline ends. CDR3 sequence (DNA): TGTGCCAGTAGTGGGTTGTTGAGGGGAGACAATCAGCCCCAGCATTTT. Its protein product is CASSGLLRGDNQPQHF.

CDR3 amino acids: CASSGGEREAYNEQFF. CDR3 nucleotides: TGTGCCAGCAGCGGTGGGGAGCGGGAAGCCTACAATGAGCAGTTCTTC. J is TRBJ2-1 and V is TRBV9; 7 bases match TRBD2. The V gene end was trimmed by 3 bases and the J gene end by 2 bases; junction bases not matched to a gene: 8. CDR1 and CDR2 from the germline V gene are SGDLS and YYNGEE. The CDR3 consists of 16 residues.

This clone came up once. The chain uses TRBV19 and TRBJ1-5, with unresolved D. Germline V gene lookup returns CDR1 LNHDA and CDR2 SQIVND (reference sequence). The CDR3 covers 15 residues. Trimming shortened V by 0 bases and J by 1 base, and 7 bases separated the two germline ends. The CDR3 bases are TGTGCCAGTAGTATAGATTTAGAGAGCAATCAGCCCCAGCATTTT. This gives the protein CASSIDLESNQPQHF.

The CDR3 DNA is TGCGCCAGCAGTGAGTGGACAGGGGGCTATCTAGATACGCAGTATTTT. Its protein is CASSEWTGGYLDTQYF. The V call is TRBV10-1, the J call TRBJ2-3; 11 positions agree with TRBD1. V was clipped by 1 base and J by 5 bases; unmatched bases: 5. Looked up from germline, CDR1 is WNHNN and CDR2 is SYGVQD (reference sequence). This CDR3 has 16 amino acids.

V and J are TRBV27 and TRBJ2-7, with D possibly matching TRBD1 (6 bases). Per germline, CDR1 MNHEY and CDR2 SMNVEV (reference sequence). V was pared by 5 bases and J by 2 bases, with 10 bases between. The CDR3 totals 13 residues. The CDR3 bases are TGTGCCAGCAGTAGGGGGTTGACCTACGAGCAGTACTTC. It specifies CASSRGLTYEQYF.

The rearrangement uses TRBV11-1 and TRBJ1-6, with a possible D match to TRBD1 (6 bases). Germline V CDR1 and CDR2: SGHAT, FQDESV (reference sequence). V lost 5 bases, J lost 5 bases, and 13 bases lay in between. This CDR3 has 15 amino acids. As DNA, the CDR3 is TGTGCCAGCAGCCCCCACAGGGCGGATAATTCACCCCTCCACTTT. Amino acid sequence: CASSPHRADNSPLHF.

With respect to this clone: This sample also contains other DNA sequences that code for the same CDR3. This chain uses TRBV27 with TRBJ2-7; possible D gene TRBD1, 5 bases. In germline, CDR1 is MNHEY, CDR2 SMNVEV (reference sequence). The CDR3 length is 13 residues. Between the trimmed V and J ends, which lost 5 bases and 2 bases, there was a span of 10 bases. CDR3 region: CASSPGSPYEQYF. CDR3 sequence (DNA): TGTGCCAGCAGTCCAGGGTCCCCCTACGAGCAGTACTTC.

Comment on this clone: The same CDR3 is also encoded by other DNA sequences in this sample. The chain recombines TRBV27 with TRBJ1-1; a weak D match, TRBD1 (6 bases). The germline V and J ends were trimmed by 2 bases and 4 bases, with 11 bases remaining between them. The length of the CDR3 is 14 residues. Germline assignment: CDR1 MNHEY and CDR2 SMNVEV (reference sequence). The CDR3 nucleotides are TGTGCCAGCAGTTTAGGGGGGGCGGGCACTGAAGCTTTCTTT. Its protein product is CASSLGGAGTEAFF.

The CDR3 nucleotides read TGTGCCAGCAGCCTAGGGGAGTATGAGCAGTTCTTC. Its translation is CASSLGEYEQFF. The chain uses TRBV7-9 and TRBJ2-1; either TRBD1 or TRBD2 may supply D (5 bases each). This CDR3 is 12 amino acids long. Germline V gene data show CDR1 as SEHNR and CDR2 as FQNEAQ (reference sequence). V lost 5 bases to trimming and J lost 8 bases, with 10 bases between them.

The rearrangement joins TRBV7-6 to TRBJ2-4; TRBD1 matches 10 bases. Germline CDR1 SGHVS, CDR2 FNYEAQ. The CDR3 extends over 14 amino acids. J lost 8 bases, V lost 1 base, and 2 bases had no gene match. The CDR3 is CASSLGQGADIQYF. DNA for the CDR3: TGTGCCAGCAGCTTAGGACAGGGGGCTGACATTCAGTACTTC.